Listed here is a single TCR beta chain. Germline CDR1 LGHDT, CDR2 YNNKEL (reference sequence). The ends lost 2 bases at V and 0 bases at J; junction bases unmatched: 9. The CDR3 runs 17 residues. Clones were sequenced by immunoSEQ multiplex PCR, and TCRdb holds only the in-frame ones, with some missing. This table holds around 310,000 clones, approximately 91% found once. This record belongs to a study of blood T cell repertoires in COVID-19. The receptor's source is a woman in her 40s who had recovered from COVID-19. The chain couples TRBV3-1 (or the pseudogene TRBV3-2) to TRBJ2-5, with 7 bases identical to TRBD2. Material: PBMCs or T cells enriched from blood (not recorded which). In DNA form, the CDR3 reads TGTGCCAGCAGCCAACCACAAGGACTAGGCCACCAAGAGACCCAGTACTTC. It codes for CASSQPQGLGHQETQYF.